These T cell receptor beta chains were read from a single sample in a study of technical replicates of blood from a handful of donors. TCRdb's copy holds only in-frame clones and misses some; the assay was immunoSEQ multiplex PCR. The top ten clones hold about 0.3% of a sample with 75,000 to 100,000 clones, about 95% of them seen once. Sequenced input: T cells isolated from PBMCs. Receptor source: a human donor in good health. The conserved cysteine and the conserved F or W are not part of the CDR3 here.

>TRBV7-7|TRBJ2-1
ASSFEGGNYNEQF
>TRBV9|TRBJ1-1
ASSLRTVNTEAF
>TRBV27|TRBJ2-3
ASSFLAGTDTQY
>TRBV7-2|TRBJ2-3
ASSLERGPITDTQY
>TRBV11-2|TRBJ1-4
ASSFFGGATNEKLF
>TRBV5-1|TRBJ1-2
ASSHGALGRGYGYT
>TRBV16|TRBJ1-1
ASSHGQAGTEAF
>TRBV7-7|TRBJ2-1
ASSGGREGDEQF
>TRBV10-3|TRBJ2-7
AISELAGSYEQY
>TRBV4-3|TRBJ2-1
ASSQAAGQSSYNEQF
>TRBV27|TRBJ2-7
ASSFAGQGYEQY
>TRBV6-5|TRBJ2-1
ASSYSAGEAYNEQF
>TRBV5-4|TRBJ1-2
ASSLAGDFRDGYT
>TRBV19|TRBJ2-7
ASNREISSYEQY
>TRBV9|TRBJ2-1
ASALTSAHYNEQF
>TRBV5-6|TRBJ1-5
ASSLGWTGKNQPQH
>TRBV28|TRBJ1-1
ASSFSRNTEAF
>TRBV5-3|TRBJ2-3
ARSLASTDTQY
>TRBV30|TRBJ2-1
AWGGRLAGNNEQF
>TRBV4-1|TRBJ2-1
ASSLQHGTGYNEQF
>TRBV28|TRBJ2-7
ASNRGPYEQY
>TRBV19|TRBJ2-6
ATAQGGRIAGANVLT
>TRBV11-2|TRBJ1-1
ASSYLTLEVNTEAF
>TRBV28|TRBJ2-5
ASSSRTSGQETQY
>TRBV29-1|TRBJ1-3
SVRSASGNTIY
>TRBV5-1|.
ASSFRGGDEQY
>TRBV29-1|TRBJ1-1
SVETPSKGDTEAF
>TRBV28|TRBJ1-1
ASGGQATEAF
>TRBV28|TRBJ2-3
ASSRVRGDTQY